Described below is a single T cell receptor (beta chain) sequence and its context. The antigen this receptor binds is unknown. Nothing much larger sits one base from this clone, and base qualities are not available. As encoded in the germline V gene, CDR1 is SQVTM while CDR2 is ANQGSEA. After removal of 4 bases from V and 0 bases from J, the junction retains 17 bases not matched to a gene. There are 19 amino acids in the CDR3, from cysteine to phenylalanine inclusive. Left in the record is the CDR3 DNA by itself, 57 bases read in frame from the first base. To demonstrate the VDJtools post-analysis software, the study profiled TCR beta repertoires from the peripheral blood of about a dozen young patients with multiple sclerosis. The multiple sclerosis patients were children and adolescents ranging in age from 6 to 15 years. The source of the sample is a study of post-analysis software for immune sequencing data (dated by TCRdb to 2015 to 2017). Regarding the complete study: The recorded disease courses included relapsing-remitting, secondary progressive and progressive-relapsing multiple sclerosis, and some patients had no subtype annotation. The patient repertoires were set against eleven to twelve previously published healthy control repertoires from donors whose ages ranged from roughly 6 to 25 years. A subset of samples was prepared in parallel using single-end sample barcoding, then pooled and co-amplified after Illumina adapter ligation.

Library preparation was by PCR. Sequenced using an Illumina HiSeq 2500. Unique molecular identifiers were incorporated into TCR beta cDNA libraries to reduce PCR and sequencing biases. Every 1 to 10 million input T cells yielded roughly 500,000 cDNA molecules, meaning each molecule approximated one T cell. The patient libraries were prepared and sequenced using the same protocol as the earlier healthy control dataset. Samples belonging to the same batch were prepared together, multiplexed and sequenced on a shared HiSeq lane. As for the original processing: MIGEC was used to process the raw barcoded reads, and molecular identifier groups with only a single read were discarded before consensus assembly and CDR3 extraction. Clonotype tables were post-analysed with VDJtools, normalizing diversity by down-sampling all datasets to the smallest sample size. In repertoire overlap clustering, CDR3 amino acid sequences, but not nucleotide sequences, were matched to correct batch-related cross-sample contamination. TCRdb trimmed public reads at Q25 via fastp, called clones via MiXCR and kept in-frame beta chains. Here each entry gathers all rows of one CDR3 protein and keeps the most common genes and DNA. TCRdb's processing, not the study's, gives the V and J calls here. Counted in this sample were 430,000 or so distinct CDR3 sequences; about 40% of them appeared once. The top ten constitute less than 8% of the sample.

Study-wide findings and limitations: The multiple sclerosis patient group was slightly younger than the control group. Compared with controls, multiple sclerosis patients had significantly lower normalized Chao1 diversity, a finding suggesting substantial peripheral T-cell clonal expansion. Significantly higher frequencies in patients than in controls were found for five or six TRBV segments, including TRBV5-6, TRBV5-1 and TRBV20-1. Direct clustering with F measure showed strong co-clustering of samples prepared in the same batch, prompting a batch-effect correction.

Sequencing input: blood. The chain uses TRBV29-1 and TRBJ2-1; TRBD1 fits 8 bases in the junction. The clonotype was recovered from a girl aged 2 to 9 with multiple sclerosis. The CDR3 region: CSVVGVRQGAGTSYNEQFF. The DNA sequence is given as TGCAGCGTTGTCGGGGTTCGGCAGGGGGCGGGAACCTCCTACAATGAGCAGTTCTTC.